This TCR beta chain was captured in a study of cytomegalovirus exposure and HLA in healthy donors. The PCR employed 60 Vbeta primers together with 13 Jbeta primers. Using immunoSEQ multiplex PCR, the repertoire was profiled, and TCRdb retains in-frame clones only, with some absent. The sample shows around 150,000 clones, 70% to 80% of them seen only once. Germline trimming cut 10 bases from V and 3 bases from J; bases unmatched to any gene: 10. The length of the CDR3 is 14 residues. Germline CDR1 reads MNHEY; CDR2 reads SMNVEV (reference sequence). The clonotype was recovered from a man between 18 and 29 years old in good health and CMV-seropositive. Sequences were obtained from PBMCs. The J gene is TRBJ2-5, the V gene TRBV27; 8 bases agree with TRBD1. The CDR3 protein is CATGPGGLEETQYF. The CDR3 DNA follows: TGTGCCACAGGCCCAGGGGGCTTGGAAGAGACCCAGTACTTC.